This TCR beta chain emerged from a study of shared clonotypes between healthy human individuals. Every subset had its genomic DNA shared out evenly among several immunoSEQ plates. Sequencing was performed with immunoSEQ multiplex PCR; in TCRdb, only in-frame clones are kept and a portion is missing. The profile covers roughly 1,000,000 clones, with about 80% appearing a single time and around 0.6% taken by the ten largest. With V trimmed by 3 bases and J by 3 bases, 10 bases remained unmatched. Germline CDR1 WNHNN, CDR2 SYGVQD (reference sequence). This CDR3 has 17 amino acids. The TCR was taken from a man in his late teens or twenties in good health. Some clones in this sample may be carry-over from other donors' samples. V and J are TRBV10-1 and TRBJ2-5; TRBD1 matches 10 bases. Sequencing was done on a sample of memory CD4+ T cells from PBMCs. The subset was: CD45RA-negative fraction. The CDR3 loop is CASSDSRQGALEETQYF. The CDR3 region has the DNA TGCGCCAGCAGTGATTCGAGACAGGGGGCATTGGAAGAGACCCAGTACTTC.